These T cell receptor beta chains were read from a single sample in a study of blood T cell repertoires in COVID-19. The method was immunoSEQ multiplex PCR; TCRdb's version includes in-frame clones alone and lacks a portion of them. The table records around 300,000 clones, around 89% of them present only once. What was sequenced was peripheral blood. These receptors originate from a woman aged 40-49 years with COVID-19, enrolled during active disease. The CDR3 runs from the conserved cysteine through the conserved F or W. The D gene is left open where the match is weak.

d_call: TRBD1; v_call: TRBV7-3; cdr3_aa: CASSSDRENIQYF
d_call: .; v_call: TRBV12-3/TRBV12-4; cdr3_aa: CASSFSGDIIAFF
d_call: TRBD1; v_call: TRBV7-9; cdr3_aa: CASSPNRGRVEKLFF
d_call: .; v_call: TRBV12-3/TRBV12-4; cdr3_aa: CASSFRANGYTF
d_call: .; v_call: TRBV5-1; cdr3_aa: CASSFSDSAYEQYF
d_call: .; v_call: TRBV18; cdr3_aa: CASSPPVRLNTEAFF
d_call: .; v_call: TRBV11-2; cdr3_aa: CASRGGNTEAFF
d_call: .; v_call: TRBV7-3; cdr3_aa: CASSLSGEETQYF
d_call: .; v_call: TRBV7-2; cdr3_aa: CASSREQQGAGANVLTF
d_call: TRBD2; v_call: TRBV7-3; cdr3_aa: CASRRSGGSSYNEQFF
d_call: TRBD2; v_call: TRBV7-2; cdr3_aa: CASSLGRLAGTYEQYF
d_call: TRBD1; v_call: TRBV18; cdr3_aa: CASSPTLLGQGDNNEQFF
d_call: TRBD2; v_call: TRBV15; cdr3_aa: CATSIRGGGFGDTQYF
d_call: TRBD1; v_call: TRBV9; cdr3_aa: CASSALTGVDGYTF
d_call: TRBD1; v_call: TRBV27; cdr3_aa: CASSSTGGGIGEAFF
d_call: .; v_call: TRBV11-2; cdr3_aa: CASSDRARGFAKNIQYF
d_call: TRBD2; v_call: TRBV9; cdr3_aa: CASSVEGSGGVLDTQYF
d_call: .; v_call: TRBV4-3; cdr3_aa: CASSQDPRGSLVYGYTF
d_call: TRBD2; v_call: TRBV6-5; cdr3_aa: CASSYSGLAGPYEQYF
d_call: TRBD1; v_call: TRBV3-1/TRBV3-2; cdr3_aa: CASSQILMGQGDNQPQHF
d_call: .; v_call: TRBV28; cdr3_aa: CASIIRGDTEAFF
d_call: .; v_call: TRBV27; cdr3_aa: CASSLSRTDGYTF
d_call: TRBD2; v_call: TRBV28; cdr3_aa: CASSPELAGGEETQYF
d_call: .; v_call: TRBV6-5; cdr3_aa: CASSSRRTEAFF
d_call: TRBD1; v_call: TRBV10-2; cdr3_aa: CASSGLTQGVGEKLFF
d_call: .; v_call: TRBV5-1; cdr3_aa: CASSLGGPYEQYF
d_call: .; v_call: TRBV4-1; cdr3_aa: CASSQDRVGSYTF
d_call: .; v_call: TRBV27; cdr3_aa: CASSLSVTSIFGEQYF
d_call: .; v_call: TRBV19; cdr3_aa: CASSARSTEAFF
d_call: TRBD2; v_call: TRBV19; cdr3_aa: CASKERGSQETQYF
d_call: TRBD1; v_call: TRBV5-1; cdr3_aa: CASSLADRGRREQYF
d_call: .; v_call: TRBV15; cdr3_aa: CATSMARDEQFF
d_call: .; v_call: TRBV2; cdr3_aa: CASTPGRGEPLHF
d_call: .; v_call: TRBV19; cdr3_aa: CASSTDRSRGYTF
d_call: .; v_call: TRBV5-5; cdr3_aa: CASSLALWSVNTEAFF
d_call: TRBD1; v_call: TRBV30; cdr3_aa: CAWRMTGISSYEQYF
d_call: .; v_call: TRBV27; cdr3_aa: CASSGGGFANYGYTF
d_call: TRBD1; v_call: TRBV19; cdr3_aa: CARHRGDQPQHF
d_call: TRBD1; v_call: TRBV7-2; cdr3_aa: CASRLTGSGNTIYF
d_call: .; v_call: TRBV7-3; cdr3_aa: CASSHRIRWDSGEPLSSYEQYF
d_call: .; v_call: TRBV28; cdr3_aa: CASSLTWPGTQYF
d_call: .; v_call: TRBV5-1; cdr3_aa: CASSLIPGKTGAFF
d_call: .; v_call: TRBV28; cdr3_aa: CATVTGLMAHGYTF
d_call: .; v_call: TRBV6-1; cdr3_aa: CASSEDSASNQPQHF
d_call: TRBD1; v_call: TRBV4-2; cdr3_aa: CASSQDRSGGRGTGELFF
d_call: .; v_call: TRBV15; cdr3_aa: CATSSQKGNNEKLFF
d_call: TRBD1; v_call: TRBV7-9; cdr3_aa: CASSLTPGQGNFNEQFF
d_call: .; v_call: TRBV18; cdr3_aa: CASSPGQLRSNQPQHF
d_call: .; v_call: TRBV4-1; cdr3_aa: CASSPVGSVRGLF
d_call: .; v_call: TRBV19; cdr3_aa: CASSILAGAGAKNIQYF
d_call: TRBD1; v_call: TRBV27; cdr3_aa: CASSHRGRGTGELFF
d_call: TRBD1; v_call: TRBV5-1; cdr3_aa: CASSLTGGSNTEAFF
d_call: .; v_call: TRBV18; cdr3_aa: CASSFAGSDQPQHF